The entry that follows covers one T cell receptor beta chain sequence. Original methodology: Estimates of nucleated cell counts were drawn from the amplification of reference gene primers. Profiling relied on immunoSEQ multiplex PCR, and the TCRdb table lists in-frame clones only, not all of them. D and trimming were read from the DNA, whereas the V and J calls and clone size are those reported in that table. Found here are 25,000 to 35,000 clones, 89% of them singletons; the top ten hold 0.5% to 0.7%. These data belong to a study of blood T cell repertoires in COVID-19. Study background: COVID-19 samples from acute and convalescent phases originated in the United States, Italy and Spain. PBMCs, B-cell-depleted T cells, or T cells were the source of the cDNA or gDNA that made up the material.

The CDR3 consists of 13 residues. Germline CDR1 is LGHNA and CDR2 is YSLEER. V dropped 4 bases and J dropped 4 bases, with 10 bases sitting between them. This sequence joins TRBV4-3 and TRBJ2-5; maybe TRBD2 (7 bases). The receptor's source is a woman in her thirties or forties with active or convalescent COVID-19. The source material was peripheral blood. The CDR3 bases are TGCGCCAGCAGCCTGGGAGGGGGAGAGACCCAGTACTTC. Residues: CASSLGGGETQYF.